This is a list of T cell receptor beta chains from one sample in a study of T-cell reconstitution after alpha-beta-depleted transplantation in children. From the PCR reads, TCRdb called clonotypes with MiXCR, one entry per CDR3 protein. The sample records hundreds of thousands of distinct CDR3 sequences, about a sixth being singletons. The sequenced sample was PBMCs, mostly from graft donor cells, obtained 360 days after TCRalphabeta/CD19-depleted stem cell transplant. All receptors come from a male patient aged 2-15 years who had a stem cell transplant for acute lymphoblastic leukemia, so the T cells may come from the graft donor. CDR3s include the opening cysteine and the closing phenylalanine or tryptophan. The D gene is left open where the match is weak. Clone size is shown for a subset of rows, as once, few, many or a class of expanded clone.

-	TRBV6-5	-	TRBJ1-2	TGTGCCAGCAGTTACGGCAGTAACGACGGCTATGGCTACACCTTC	CASSYGSNDGYGYTF
-	TRBV18	few	TRBJ1-3	TGTGCCAGCTCACCTCCCGGCGGGGGCTCTGGAAACACCATATATTTT	CASSPPGGGSGNTIYF
-	TRBV9	-	TRBJ2-5	TGTGCCAGCAGCGTAGGACCAGGGTATGGAGAGACCCAGTACTTC	CASSVGPGYGETQYF
-	TRBV5-1	few	TRBJ2-7	TGCGCCAGCAGCTTGCCCCCTAGCCCCTCGGGGGAGCAGTACTTC	CASSLPPSPSGEQYF
-	TRBV2	few	TRBJ1-5	TGTGCCAGCACCCCAAGGGGTGATCAGCCCCAGCATTTT	CASTPRGDQPQHF
-	TRBV6-1	-	TRBJ2-7	TGTGCCAGCTCACAACGGGACTACGAGCAGTACTTC	CASSQRDYEQYF
-	TRBV20-1	few	TRBJ1-4	TGCAGTGCTTCAGAGATGGAAAAACTGTTTTTT	CSASEMEKLFF
TRBD2	TRBV12-3/TRBV12-4	-	TRBJ2-3	TGTGCCAGCAGTCAGATTAGCGGGAGTTGGGATACGCAGTATTTT	CASSQISGSWDTQYF
-	TRBV4-2	-	TRBJ2-1	TGTGCCAGCAGCCAAGATCACGACGTCGATGAGCAGTTCTTC	CASSQDHDVDEQFF
-	TRBV5-8	-	TRBJ2-7	TGTGCCAGCAGCTTCCGACAGGTTAGGGGGTACGAGCAGTACTTC	CASSFRQVRGYEQYF
TRBD2	TRBV29-1	-	TRBJ2-3	TGCAGCGCTGGGGGGCAGGTAGCGGGAGCGGCCTCTGGCACGCAGTATTTT	CSAGGQVAGAASGTQYF
TRBD1	TRBV5-1	-	TRBJ2-5	TGCGCCACCCAGAGGGGACAGGGGCAAGAGACCCAGTACTTC	CATQRGQGQETQYF
-	TRBV3-1	-	TRBJ2-1	TGTGCCAGCAGCGTTACCCGGGCTAGCAATGAGCAGTTCTTC	CASSVTRASNEQFF
TRBD1	TRBV15	many	TRBJ1-6	TGTGCCACCAGCACGCTTTCCAGGGGGGGTTCACCCCTCCACTTT	CATSTLSRGGSPLHF
-	TRBV19	few	TRBJ2-5	TGTGCCAGTGGAAGGGCCCCCCGGGAGACCCAGTACTTC	CASGRAPRETQYF
TRBD2	TRBV7-7	many	TRBJ2-1	TGTGCTAGCAGCTGGGGGGGACTCTTGAATGAGCAGTTCTTC	CASSWGGLLNEQFF
TRBD2	TRBV6-2/TRBV6-3	few	TRBJ2-7	TGTGCCATCCGCTCGGGGGGGCACCCGGGACTGGACCAAATAACCTACGAGCAGTACTTC	CAIRSGGHPGLDQITYEQYF
TRBD1	TRBV4-2	few	TRBJ2-6	TGTGCCAGCAGTCAGGGACAGGGAATCTCTGGGGCCAACGTCCTGACTTTC	CASSQGQGISGANVLTF
-	TRBV12-3/TRBV12-4	many	TRBJ1-1	TGTGCCAGCAGTTTACAGGGATTGACTTTCTTT	CASSLQGLTFF
TRBD2	TRBV10-2	few	TRBJ2-1	TGCGCCAGCAGTGAGGCTAGCGGGATTATCAATGAGCAGTTCTTC	CASSEASGIINEQFF
-	TRBV6-2/TRBV6-3	few	TRBJ1-2	TGTGCCAGCAGTTACTACCGGGACGCAGGCGGCTACACCTTC	CASSYYRDAGGYTF
TRBD2	TRBV11-2	-	TRBJ2-1	TGTGCCAGCAGCCCTAGAATTTCTATGGGGCTAGCGGCCTACAATGAGCAGTTCTTC	CASSPRISMGLAAYNEQFF
-	TRBV20-1	-	TRBJ2-7	TGCAGTGCTTTAGCAGTATGGGAGCAGTACTTC	CSALAVWEQYF
TRBD2	TRBV12-3/TRBV12-4	-	TRBJ2-3	TGTGCCAGCAGTCCCTCCATGGAGGAGAGGGGAGGGGAACATACGCAGTATTTT	CASSPSMEERGGEHTQYF
-	TRBV13	few	TRBJ2-1	TGTGCCAGCAGCCGGCGGACAGGCCGACTTCTAGCGCCCTACAATGAGCAGTTCTTC	CASSRRTGRLLAPYNEQFF
-	TRBV10-3	-	TRBJ2-1	TGTGCCACCACTCGGGACACCCCTCTAAATGAGCAGTTCTTC	CATTRDTPLNEQFF
TRBD2	TRBV20-1	-	TRBJ2-3	TGCAGTGCTAGTCTTGGGACTAGCAGCACAGATACGCAGTATTTT	CSASLGTSSTDTQYF
-	TRBV10-3	many	TRBJ1-2	TGTGCCATCAGTGAGCCGACAGGTAGCCACGGCTACACCTTC	CAISEPTGSHGYTF
TRBD2	TRBV28	-	TRBJ2-3	TGTGCCAGCGTGGGACTAGCGGGAGGGCCTTTAACGGATACGCAGTATTTT	CASVGLAGGPLTDTQYF
-	TRBV5-1	few	TRBJ1-1	TGCGCCAGCAGCTTGGTTTCTACGAACACTGAAGCTTTCTTT	CASSLVSTNTEAFF
-	TRBV6-2/TRBV6-3	-	TRBJ2-2	TGTGCCAGCAGTTACTTTAATAGCGGCGCCTCTCCCGGGGAGCTGTTTTTT	CASSYFNSGASPGELFF
-	TRBV28	-	TRBJ1-5	TGTGCCAGCAGTCGTCCGGAGGAGCCCCAGCATTTT	CASSRPEEPQHF
-	TRBV7-9	few	TRBJ2-7	TGTGCCAGCAGCTATCAGACCTACGAGCAGTACTTC	CASSYQTYEQYF